The 7 T cell receptor beta chains below were found in one sample sequenced in a study of human T cells and chemical hapten exposure. Time point reported: pre-sensitization, week 0. Stated treatment: therapeutic diphenylcyclopropenone sensitization with weekly scalp DPC. TCRdb called the RACE reads again in MiXCR, with one record for every CDR3 protein. The sample carries under 300,000 distinct CDR3 sequences, 7.5% to 10% recorded once. Sequenced here: whole blood, sampled in connection with sensitization to the hapten diphenylcyclopropenone (DPC). All receptors derive from a woman aged 40 to 49 with alopecia areata. Some clones in this sample may be carry-over from other donors' samples.

There are many counts of this clonotype. V is TRBV12-3 or TRBV12-4 and J is TRBJ1-1; D is perhaps TRBD1 (6 bases). The CDR3 loop spans 15 amino acids. V lost 5 bases and J 7 bases, leaving 20 bases between the germline ends. Written as DNA, the CDR3 is TGTGCCAGCAGTCCCTCAGGGGCAAGAGTCAGTGAAGCTTTCTTT. Translation: CASSPSGARVSEAFF.

The chain employs TRBV10-3 and TRBJ2-3; D unclear. The germline V gene encodes CDR1 ENHRY and CDR2 SYGVKD. The germline V and J ends were trimmed by 8 bases and 2 bases, with 5 bases remaining between them. The CDR3 totals 11 residues. For the CDR3, the DNA is TGTGCCATCCGATACACAGATACGCAGTATTTT. Translated: CAIRYTDTQYF.

This clonotype was recorded at least ten times. J is TRBJ2-7 and V is TRBV6-5; D is ambiguous. The V gene's germline CDR1 is MNHEY and CDR2 SVGAGI. The CDR3 loop spans 15 amino acids. V was clipped by 5 bases and J by 4 bases, with 18 bases between them. DNA of the CDR3: TGTGCCAGCAGTGGCGACCCTGAATCTTCGTACGAGCAGTACTTC. It yields the protein CASSGDPESSYEQYF.

As DNA, the CDR3 is TGTGCCAGCAGTTACTTGGCGGTTACCTACAATGAGCAGTTCTTC. Residues: CASSYLAVTYNEQFF. J is TRBJ2-1 and V is TRBV6-6, with no clear D. There are 15 residues in the CDR3. CDR1 and CDR2 from the germline V gene are MNHNY and SVGAGI (reference sequence). Trimming took off 1 base at V and 2 bases at J, with 9 bases between the two ends.

This clonotype has just a few counts. The chain joins TRBV25-1 to TRBJ2-4; 7 bases fit TRBD1. CDR3 length: 15 amino acids. The V and J ends lost 2 bases and 1 base, in that order; junction bases with no gene match: 2. CDR1 and CDR2 from the germline V gene are MGHDK and SYGVNS. CDR3 in DNA: TGTGCCAGCAGTGAAAAGGGGGCCGCCAAAAACATTCAGTACTTC. This translates into CASSEKGAAKNIQYF.

V usage is TRBV7-2 and J usage is TRBJ2-1; 7 nucleotides agree with TRBD2. The junction had 4 bases not matched to a gene; V was cut back by 2 bases and J by 12 bases. The CDR3 consists of 12 residues. CDR1 SGHTA and CDR2 FQGNSA come from the germline V gene. CDR3 sequence reads: CASSLLPGGQFF. The CDR3 DNA is TGTGCCAGCAGCTTACTGCCGGGGGGGCAGTTCTTC.

Only a few counts were recorded for this clonotype. This chain connects TRBV12-3 or TRBV12-4 to TRBJ1-5; the D gene is possibly TRBD1 (5 bases). This CDR3 is 13 amino acids long. Trimming cost V 3 bases and J 7 bases, with 10 bases left between them. The CDR3 sequence is CASSLGDPQPQHF. In DNA form, the CDR3 reads TGTGCCAGCAGTTTGGGGGACCCCCAGCCCCAGCATTTT.